This T cell receptor (beta chain) stems from a study of cytomegalovirus exposure and HLA in healthy donors. Findings of the study overall: A prior analysis recorded that most TCR beta V segments were productive about 90% or about 30% of the time. No immune exposure information besides CMV serostatus was available. Most likely, a cluster of highly shared sequence variants arose as a sequencing artifact.

Per the germline V gene, CDR1 is LNHNV and CDR2 is YYDKDF (reference sequence). Trimming took off 0 bases at V and 5 bases at J, with 9 bases between the two ends. CDR3 length: 14 residues. A word on this clone: Its specificity is not known.

A multiplex PCR was run with 60 Vbeta primers and 13 Jbeta primers. Profiling relied on immunoSEQ multiplex PCR, and the TCRdb table lists in-frame clones only, not all of them. Here the sample spans some 220,000 clones, approximately 84% being singletons. V is TRBV15 and J is TRBJ2-3, with a weak D call TRBD1 (5 bases). This clonotype was obtained from a girl aged 2 to 9 in good health and CMV-seronegative. The source material was PBMCs. The CDR3 DNA reads as TGTGCCACCAGCAGAGACAGGGTACAAGATACGCAGTATTTT. Translated: CATSRDRVQDTQYF.